One sample yielded the 17 T cell receptor beta chains listed below, sequenced in a study of cytomegalovirus exposure and HLA in healthy donors. PCR employed 60 Vbeta and 13 Jbeta primers. This table comes from immunoSEQ multiplex PCR, and its TCRdb copy is limited to in-frame clones, with some not included. The sample includes some 160,000 clones, approximately 84% of them seen just once. The sequenced sample was PBMCs. The receptor source for this set is a man aged 45-65 years in good health and CMV-seropositive.

The rearrangement links TRBV28 to TRBJ1-5; TRBD1 matches 7 bases. CDR1 is MDHEN and CDR2 is SYDVKM in the germline V gene. CDR3 length: 19 residues. Unmatched junction bases numbered 17, after V lost 0 bases and J lost 6 bases. This chain's CDR3 is CASSLCSATGFPTCQPQHF. The CDR3 region has the DNA TGTGCCAGCAGTTTATGCAGCGCGACAGGGTTTCCAACTTGTCAGCCCCAGCATTTT.

This clone has a handful of counts. This chain links TRBV9 with TRBJ1-5, with D possibly matching TRBD1 (5 bases). From germline, CDR1 is SGDLS and CDR2 YYNGEE. V was trimmed by 0 bases and J by 14 bases, leaving 15 bases between them. The CDR3 extends over 13 amino acids. CDR3 sequence: CASSVDLTAEKHF. CDR3 DNA sequence: TGTGCCAGCAGCGTAGATCTGACAGCCGAAAAGCATTTT.

The chain has TRBV6-5 and TRBJ1-1; possible D gene TRBD1, 5 bases. The CDR3 has 14 residues. CDR1 and CDR2 from the germline V gene are MNHEY and SVGAGI. V was clipped by 6 bases and J by 7 bases, with 18 bases between them. The CDR3 loop reads CASSNSPRANEAFF. Here the CDR3 DNA reads TGTGCCAGCAGCAACTCCCCCAGGGCTAATGAAGCTTTCTTT.

The CDR3 nucleotides read TGCAGCGTTATCCTAGCGGGGTCCTCCTACGAGCAGTACTTC. This translates into CSVILAGSSYEQYF. V and J are TRBV29-1 and TRBJ2-7, with 9 bases aligning to TRBD2. This CDR3 is built from 14 residues. J was trimmed by 0 bases and V by 5 bases; bases with no gene match: 5. The germline CDR1 and CDR2 sequences are SQVTM and ANQGSEA.

Worth noting for this clone: The same CDR3 is also encoded by other DNA sequences in this sample. The J gene is TRBJ2-7, the V gene TRBV28, with 7 bases identical to TRBD1. V was pared by 6 bases and J by 4 bases, with 3 bases of the junction left unmatched. Germline assignment: CDR1 MDHEN and CDR2 SYDVKM. The CDR3 is made up of 12 amino acids. CDR3: CASSDRVYEQYF. The CDR3 region has the DNA TGTGCCAGCAGCGACAGGGTGTACGAGCAGTACTTC.

The chain links TRBV7-2 to TRBJ1-5; TRBD1 agrees at 10 bases. The CDR3 contains 15 residues. V dropped 6 bases and J dropped 4; count of bases not matched to a gene: 6. Germline V lookup: CDR1 SGHTA, CDR2 FQGNSA. The CDR3 spells CASRRGTGVNQPQHF. The CDR3 nucleotides are TGTGCCAGCAGACGCGGGACAGGGGTTAATCAGCCCCAGCATTTT.

This sequence joins TRBV7-3 and TRBJ2-3; 10 bases align to TRBD2. Looked up from germline, CDR1 is SGHTA and CDR2 is FQGTGA. CDR3 length: 16 amino acids. The V and J ends lost 5 bases and 4 bases, in that order; junction bases with no gene match: 9. CDR3 sequence: CASSPTRAGGADTQYF. DNA of the CDR3: TGTGCCAGCAGCCCGACCAGAGCGGGGGGGGCAGATACGCAGTATTTT.

In its sample, this clone was seen a few times. The chain employs TRBV5-1 and TRBJ2-5; 11 bases agree with TRBD1. The J segment lost 4 bases and the V segment lost 6 bases, leaving 8 bases of the junction unmatched. Germline V CDR1 and CDR2: SGHRS, YFSETQ. The CDR3 runs to 15 residues. The DNA for the CDR3 is TGCGCCAGCAATCCGGATGGACAGGGGGCAGAGACCCAGTACTTC. Its translation: CASNPDGQGAETQYF.

As DNA, the CDR3 is TGTGCCAGCAGCTTGTACAGATCGAACTATGGCTACACCTTC. Its translation: CASSLYRSNYGYTF. The J gene is TRBJ1-2, the V gene TRBV7-8, with D hard to call. This CDR3 spans 14 amino acids. Per the germline V gene, CDR1 is SGHVS and CDR2 is FQNEAQ. V shed 3 bases and J shed 2 bases, with 10 bases lying between them.

J is TRBJ1-1 and V is TRBV5-4; TRBD1 aligns across 7 bases. V lost 4 bases, J lost 5 bases, and 14 bases stayed unmatched. This CDR3 region has 16 residues. Germline assignment: CDR1 SGHNT and CDR2 YYREEE (reference sequence). As DNA, the CDR3 is TGTGCCAGCAGCCCACGGAAGCATACAGGGGAGACTGAAGCTTTCTTT. It translates to CASSPRKHTGETEAFF.

The chain uses TRBV13 and TRBJ2-1; 13 bases map to TRBD2. This CDR3 is built from 17 residues. Per the germline V gene, CDR1 is PRHDT and CDR2 is FYEKMQ (reference sequence). V was clipped by 5 bases and J by 6 bases; unmatched bases: 10. Here the CDR3 reads CASSPRPGTSGVNEQFF. The CDR3 DNA reads TGTGCCAGCAGCCCTAGACCGGGGACTAGCGGGGTCAATGAGCAGTTCTTC. Complete variable domain (other parts from reference TRBV13 and TRBJ2-1): AAGVIQSPRHLIKEKRETATLKCYPIPRHDTVYWYQQGPGQDPQFLISFYEKMQSDKGSIPDRFSAQQFSDYHSELNMSSLELGDSALYFCASSPRPGTSGVNEQFFGPGTRLTVL.

This clone occurred a few times. The V gene is TRBV5-1, the J gene TRBJ2-3; possible D gene TRBD1, 6 bases. Per the germline V gene, CDR1 is SGHRS and CDR2 is YFSETQ. The CDR3 contains 15 residues. Trimming shortened V by 4 bases and J by 5 bases, and 17 bases separated the two germline ends. The CDR3 loop reads CASSIMGHPGDTQYF. The DNA of the CDR3 is TGCGCCAGCAGCATTATGGGACACCCGGGAGATACGCAGTATTTT.

This clone was observed once. This chain connects TRBV18 to TRBJ1-6, with D perhaps TRBD1 (5 bases). CDR3 size: 15 residues. Germline CDR1 reads KGHSH; CDR2 reads LQKENI. V gave up 3 bases and J gave up 10 bases, with 16 bases separating them. CDR3 in amino acids: CASSPLQGDGSPLHF. CDR3 DNA sequence: TGTGCCAGCTCACCCCTCCAGGGCGATGGCTCACCCCTCCACTTT.

The J gene is TRBJ2-5, the V gene TRBV7-3; 16 positions match TRBD2. V trimming: 5 bases; J trimming: 4 bases; junction bases outside the gene matches: 10. The germline CDR1 and CDR2 sequences are SGHTA and FQGTGA. This CDR3 has 18 residues. CDR3 nucleotide sequence: TGTGCCAGCAGCCTGGGACTAGCGGGGGGGCCCCGGGGAGAGACCCAGTACTTC. As protein: CASSLGLAGGPRGETQYF.

The J gene is TRBJ1-1, the V gene TRBV9; D unresolved. From germline, CDR1 is SGDLS and CDR2 YYNGEE. V dropped 0 bases and J dropped 3 bases, with 12 bases sitting between them. The CDR3 runs to 15 residues. The CDR3 coding sequence is TGTGCCAGCAGCGTAGAGCCCCAGGAGGACACTGAAGCTTTCTTT. Amino acid sequence: CASSVEPQEDTEAFF.

This sequence joins TRBV7-2 and TRBJ2-7; D remains ambiguous. The CDR3 totals 14 residues. Germline CDR1 SGHTA, CDR2 FQGNSA. Deletions cut 4 bases from V and 6 bases from J, with 16 bases between. CDR3 sequence reads: CASSSGSPSREQYF. CDR3 nucleotide sequence: TGTGCCAGCAGCTCAGGTTCCCCTTCCCGCGAGCAGTACTTC.

V is TRBV2 and J is TRBJ2-3, with 10 bases that match TRBD1. The CDR3 loop spans 16 amino acids. CDR1 is SNHLY, CDR2 FYNNEI, per germline. The CDR3 nucleotides read TGTGCTTCAACCAGGGGGAGGACAGGGGGGGCAGATACGCAGTATTTT. Translation gives CASTRGRTGGADTQYF.